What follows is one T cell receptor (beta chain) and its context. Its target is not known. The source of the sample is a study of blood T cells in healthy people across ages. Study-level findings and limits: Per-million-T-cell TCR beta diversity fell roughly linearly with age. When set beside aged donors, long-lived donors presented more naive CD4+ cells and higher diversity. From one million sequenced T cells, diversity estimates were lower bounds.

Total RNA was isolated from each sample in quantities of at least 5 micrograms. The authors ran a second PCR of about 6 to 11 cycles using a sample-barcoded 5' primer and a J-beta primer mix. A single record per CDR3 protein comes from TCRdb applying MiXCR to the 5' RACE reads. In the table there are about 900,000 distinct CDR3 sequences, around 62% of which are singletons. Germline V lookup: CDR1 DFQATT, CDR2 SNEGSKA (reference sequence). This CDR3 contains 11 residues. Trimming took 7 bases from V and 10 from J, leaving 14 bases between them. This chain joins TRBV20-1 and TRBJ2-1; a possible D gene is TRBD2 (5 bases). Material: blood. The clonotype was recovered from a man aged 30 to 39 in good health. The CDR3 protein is CSVELGSEQFF. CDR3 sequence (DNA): TGCAGTGTGGAGTTAGGGAGCGAGCAGTTCTTC.